Described below is a single T cell receptor (beta chain) sequence and its context. Antigen specificity is unknown. V lost 6 bases and J lost 5; bases outside the gene matches: 6. The germline V gene has CDR1 SGHDT and CDR2 YYEEEE. The length of the CDR3 is 13 residues. This sample was taken from a study of cytomegalovirus exposure and HLA in healthy donors. Study-wide results and caveats: Cytomegalovirus status, reportedly, was diagnosed with high specificity and sensitivity by the classifier. Association of 16,951 TCR beta sequences with HLA alleles was found at 0.05 false discovery rate in a later analysis.

Whereas donors were nominally healthy upon sampling, unrecorded immune exposures were probable. The PCR was carried out with 60 Vbeta primers and 13 Jbeta primers. Assay used: immunoSEQ multiplex PCR; TCRdb lists only in-frame clones, some missing. The sample contains just over 150,000 clones, roughly 81% of which appear only once. This chain links TRBV5-6 with TRBJ1-1; TRBD1 aligns across 8 bases. This TCR came from a man aged 18 to 35 in good health and CMV-seropositive. The sequenced material came from PBMCs. The CDR3, as DNA: TGTGCCAGCACTAGGGACAGGAGGACTGAAGCTTTCTTT. It translates to CASTRDRRTEAFF.